The following is a T cell receptor (beta chain) sequence with its context. As yet, its antigen is unknown. This sample is part of a study of T cell clones after liver transplantation. Whole-study findings and limits: A significant post-transplant drop in circulating graft-donor-reactive CD4 TCRbeta sequences occurred in most of the 8 subjects. Compared with third party-reactive sequences, donor-reactive ones declined more, independent of withdrawal success.

The CDR3 extends over 21 amino acids. Trimming cost V 4 bases and J 2 bases, with 33 bases left between them. Germline V gene lookup returns CDR1 SGHDN and CDR2 FVKESK. Assay: immunoSEQ multiplex PCR; the TCRdb copy retains only in-frame clones and omits some. This table holds 85,000 to 130,000 clones, approximately 85% found once. The chain uses TRBV14 and TRBJ2-7; D possibly matches TRBD1 or TRBD2 (8 bases each). The clonotype comes from a human donor who received a liver transplant. The sequences come from CD4+ T cells from blood, collected before liver transplant. For the CDR3, the DNA is TGTGCCAGCAGCCGGGAACCAGGGGGCATTAGCGGGACCTTCCAGACCTACGAGCAGTACTTC. It encodes CASSREPGGISGTFQTYEQYF.